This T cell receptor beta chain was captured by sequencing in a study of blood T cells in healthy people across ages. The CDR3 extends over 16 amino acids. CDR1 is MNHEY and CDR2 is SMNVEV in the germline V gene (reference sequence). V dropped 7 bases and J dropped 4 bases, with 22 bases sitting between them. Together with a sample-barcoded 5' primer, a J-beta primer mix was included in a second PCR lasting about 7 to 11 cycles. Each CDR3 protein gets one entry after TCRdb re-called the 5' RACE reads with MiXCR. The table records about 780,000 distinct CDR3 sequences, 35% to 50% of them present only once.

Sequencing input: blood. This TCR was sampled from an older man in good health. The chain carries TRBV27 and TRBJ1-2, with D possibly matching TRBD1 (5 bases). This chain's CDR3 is CASTFFPVRAGYGYTF. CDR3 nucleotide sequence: TGTGCCAGCACTTTCTTTCCGGTCAGGGCGGGCTATGGCTACACCTTC.